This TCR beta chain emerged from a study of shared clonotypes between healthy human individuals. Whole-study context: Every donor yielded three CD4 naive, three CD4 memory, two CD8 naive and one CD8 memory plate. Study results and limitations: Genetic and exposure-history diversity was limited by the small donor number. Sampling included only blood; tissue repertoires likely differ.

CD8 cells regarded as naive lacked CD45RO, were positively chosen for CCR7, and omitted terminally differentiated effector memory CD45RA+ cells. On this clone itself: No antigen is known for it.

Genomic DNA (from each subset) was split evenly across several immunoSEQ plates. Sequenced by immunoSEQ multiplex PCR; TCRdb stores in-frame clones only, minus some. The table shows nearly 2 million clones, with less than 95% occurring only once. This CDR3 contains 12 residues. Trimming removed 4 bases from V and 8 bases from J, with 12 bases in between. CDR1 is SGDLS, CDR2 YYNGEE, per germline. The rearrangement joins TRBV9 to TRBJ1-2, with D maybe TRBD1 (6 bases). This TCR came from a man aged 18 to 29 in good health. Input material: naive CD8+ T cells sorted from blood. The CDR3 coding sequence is TGTGCCAGCAGCATCGGGACACAAGGCTACACCTTC. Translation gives CASSIGTQGYTF. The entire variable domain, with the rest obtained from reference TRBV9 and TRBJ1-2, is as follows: DSGVTQTPKHLITATGQRVTLRCSPRSGDLSVYWYQQSLDQGLQFLIQYYNGEERAKGNILERFSAQQFPDLHSELNLSSLELGDSALYFCASSIGTQGYTFGSGTRLTVV.